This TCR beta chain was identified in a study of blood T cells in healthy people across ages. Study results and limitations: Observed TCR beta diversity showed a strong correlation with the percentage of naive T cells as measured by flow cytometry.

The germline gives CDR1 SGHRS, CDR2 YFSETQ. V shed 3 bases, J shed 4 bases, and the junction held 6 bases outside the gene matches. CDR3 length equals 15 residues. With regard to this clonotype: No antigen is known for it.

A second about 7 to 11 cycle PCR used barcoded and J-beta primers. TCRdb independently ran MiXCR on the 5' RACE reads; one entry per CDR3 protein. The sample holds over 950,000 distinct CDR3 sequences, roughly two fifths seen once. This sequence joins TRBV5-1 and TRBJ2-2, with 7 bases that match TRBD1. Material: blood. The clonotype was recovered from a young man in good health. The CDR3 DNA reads TGCGCCAGCAGCTGGACAGGTTTTGGCACCGGGGAGCTGTTTTTT. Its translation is CASSWTGFGTGELFF.